The sequence of this T cell receptor beta chain was determined in a study of blood T cell repertoires in COVID-19. Study-wide context: Sites across the United States, Italy and Spain contributed samples from acute and convalescent COVID-19. PBMCs, B-cell-depleted T cells, or T cells provided the cDNA or gDNA that made up the material.

V lost 3 bases, J lost 5 bases, and 6 bases stayed unmatched. Germline assignment: CDR1 GTSNPN and CDR2 SVGIG (reference sequence). CDR3 size: 13 residues. Seattle's enrolled individuals joined amid active infection and were then monitored longitudinally. Authors' analysis steps: Amplification of reference gene primers provided the estimated nucleated cell counts. This table comes from immunoSEQ multiplex PCR, and its TCRdb copy is limited to in-frame clones, with some not included. The DNA was the basis for D and trimming; V, J and clone size are from that table. The table records approximately 500,000 clones, roughly nine tenths of them present only once.

This clonotype originated in a woman aged 50 to 65 with COVID-19, enrolled during active disease. The specimen sequenced was peripheral blood. The V gene is TRBV30, the J gene TRBJ1-2; 7 nucleotides line up with TRBD1. This chain's CDR3 is CAWSPGQKYGYTF. The CDR3 DNA reads TGTGCCTGGAGCCCGGGACAGAAGTATGGCTACACCTTC.